This T cell receptor beta chain was recovered during a study of read filtering for tumor transcriptome and immune sequencing. The table lists this clonotype with many counts. The antigen remains unidentified. Overall study results and limits: Approximately 79% of IR-seq clonotypes had a single read, yet these held roughly 3.3% of reads.

Unmatched junction bases numbered 4, after V lost 4 bases and J lost 8 bases. The CDR3 length is 13 residues. Germline assignment: CDR1 LGHNA and CDR2 YSLEER. From 400 to 450 ng of RNA, a library with molecular barcoded alpha/delta and beta/gamma adaptors was made. TCRdb processed the reads anew with MiXCR; each CDR3 protein has one entry. In the table there are tens of thousands of distinct CDR3 sequences, approximately 12% of which are singletons. The V and J genes are TRBV4-3 and TRBJ1-1, with TRBD1 matching 10 bases. The sequence came from a donor at least 40 years old with multiple myeloma. Specimen: a population of CD138-negative cells sorted from bone marrow. The CDR3 sequence: CASSPGQGYEAFF. The CDR3 coding sequence is TGCGCCAGCAGCCCGGGACAGGGGTACGAAGCTTTCTTT.